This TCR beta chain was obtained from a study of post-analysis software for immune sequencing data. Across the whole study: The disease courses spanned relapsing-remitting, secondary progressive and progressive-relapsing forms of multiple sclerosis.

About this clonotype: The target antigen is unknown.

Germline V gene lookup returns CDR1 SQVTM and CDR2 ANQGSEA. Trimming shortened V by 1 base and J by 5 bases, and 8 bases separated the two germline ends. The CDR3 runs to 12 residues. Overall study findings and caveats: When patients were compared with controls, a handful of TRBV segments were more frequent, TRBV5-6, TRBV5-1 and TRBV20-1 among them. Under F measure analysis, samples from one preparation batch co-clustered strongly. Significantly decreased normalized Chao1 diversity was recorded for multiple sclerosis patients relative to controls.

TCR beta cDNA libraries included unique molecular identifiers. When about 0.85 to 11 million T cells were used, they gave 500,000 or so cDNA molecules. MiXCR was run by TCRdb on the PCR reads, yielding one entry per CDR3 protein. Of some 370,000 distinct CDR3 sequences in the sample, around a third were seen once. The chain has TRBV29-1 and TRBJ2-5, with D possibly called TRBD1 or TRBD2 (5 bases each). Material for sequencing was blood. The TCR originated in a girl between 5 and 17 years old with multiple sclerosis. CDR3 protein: CSVEVGDETQYF. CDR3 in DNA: TGCAGCGTTGAAGTCGGGGACGAGACCCAGTACTTC.